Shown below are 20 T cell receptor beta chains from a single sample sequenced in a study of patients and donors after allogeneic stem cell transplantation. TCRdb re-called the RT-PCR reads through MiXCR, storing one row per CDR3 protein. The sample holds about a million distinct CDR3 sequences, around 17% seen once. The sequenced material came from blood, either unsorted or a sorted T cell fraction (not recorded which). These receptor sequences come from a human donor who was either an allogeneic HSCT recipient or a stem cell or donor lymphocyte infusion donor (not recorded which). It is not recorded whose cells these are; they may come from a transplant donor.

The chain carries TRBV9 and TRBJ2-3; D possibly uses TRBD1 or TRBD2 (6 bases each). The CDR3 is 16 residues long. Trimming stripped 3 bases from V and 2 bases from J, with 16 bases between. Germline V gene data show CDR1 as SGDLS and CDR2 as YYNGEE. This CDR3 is CASSAGGGVHTDTQYF. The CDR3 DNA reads TGTGCCAGCAGCGCTGGGGGCGGGGTCCACACAGATACGCAGTATTTT. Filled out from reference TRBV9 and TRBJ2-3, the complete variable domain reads DSGVTQTPKHLITATGQRVTLRCSPRSGDLSVYWYQQSLDQGLQFLIQYYNGEERAKGNILERFSAQQFPDLHSELNLSSLELGDSALYFCASSAGGGVHTDTQYFGPGTRLTVL.

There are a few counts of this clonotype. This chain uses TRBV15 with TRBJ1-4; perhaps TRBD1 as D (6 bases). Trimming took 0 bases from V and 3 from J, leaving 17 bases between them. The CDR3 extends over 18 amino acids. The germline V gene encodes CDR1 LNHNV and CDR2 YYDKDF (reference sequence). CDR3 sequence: CATSRDRPQGLANEKLFF. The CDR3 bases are TGTGCCACCAGCAGAGATCGTCCACAGGGTTTGGCTAATGAAAAACTGTTTTTT. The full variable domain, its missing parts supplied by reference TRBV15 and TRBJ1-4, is DAMVIQNPRYQVTQFGKPVTLSCSQTLNHNVMYWYQQKSSQAPKLLFHYYDKDFNNEADTPDNFQSRRPNTSFCFLDIRSPGLGDTAMYLCATSRDRPQGLANEKLFFGSGTQLSVL.

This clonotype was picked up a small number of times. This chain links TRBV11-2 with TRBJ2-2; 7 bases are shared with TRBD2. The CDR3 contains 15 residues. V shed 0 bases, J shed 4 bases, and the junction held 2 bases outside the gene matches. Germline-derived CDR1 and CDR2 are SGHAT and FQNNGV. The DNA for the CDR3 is TGTGCCAGCAGCTTAGAGCCTAGCGGCACCGGGGAGCTGTTTTTT. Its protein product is CASSLEPSGTGELFF.

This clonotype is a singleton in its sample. Here the CDR3 reads CSARLLAINNEQFF. CDR3 in DNA: TGCAGTGCTAGGCTTCTAGCTATCAACAATGAGCAGTTCTTC. This sequence joins TRBV20-1 and TRBJ2-1, with D perhaps TRBD2 (5 bases). Looked up from germline, CDR1 is DFQATT and CDR2 is SNEGSKA (reference sequence). V lost 3 bases and J lost 5, with 14 bases in between. The CDR3 is made up of 14 amino acids.

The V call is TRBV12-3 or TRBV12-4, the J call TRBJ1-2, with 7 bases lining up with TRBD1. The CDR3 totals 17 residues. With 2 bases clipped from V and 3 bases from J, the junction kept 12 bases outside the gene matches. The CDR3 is CASSLIYGGQDDYGYTF. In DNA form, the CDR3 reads TGTGCCAGCAGTTTAATTTATGGCGGACAGGATGACTATGGCTACACCTTC.

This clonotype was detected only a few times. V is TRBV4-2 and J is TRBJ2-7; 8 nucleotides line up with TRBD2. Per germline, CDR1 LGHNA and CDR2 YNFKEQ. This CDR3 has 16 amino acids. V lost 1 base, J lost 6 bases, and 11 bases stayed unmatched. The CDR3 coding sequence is TGTGCCAGCAGCCAAGTTAAGGCGGGAGGTTCCCGCGAGCAGTACTTC. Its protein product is CASSQVKAGGSREQYF.

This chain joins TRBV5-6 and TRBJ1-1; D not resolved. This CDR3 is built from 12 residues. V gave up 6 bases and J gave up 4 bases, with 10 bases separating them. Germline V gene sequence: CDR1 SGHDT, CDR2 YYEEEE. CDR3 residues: CASTASSTEAFF. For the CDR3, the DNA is TGTGCCAGCACCGCCTCTTCCACTGAAGCTTTCTTT.

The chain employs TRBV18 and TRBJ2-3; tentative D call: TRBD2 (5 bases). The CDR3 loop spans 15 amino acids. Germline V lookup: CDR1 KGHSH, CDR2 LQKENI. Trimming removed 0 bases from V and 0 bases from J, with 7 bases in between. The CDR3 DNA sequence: TGTGCCAGCTCACCACCGACTACTAGCACAGATACGCAGTATTTT. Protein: CASSPPTTSTDTQYF.

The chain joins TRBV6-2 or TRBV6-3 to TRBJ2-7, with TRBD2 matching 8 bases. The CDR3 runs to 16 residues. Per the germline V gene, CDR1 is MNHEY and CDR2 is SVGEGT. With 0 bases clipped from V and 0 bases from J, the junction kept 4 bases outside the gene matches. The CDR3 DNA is TGTGCCAGCAGTTACTCAGGACTAGCCATCTCCTACGAGCAGTACTTC. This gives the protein CASSYSGLAISYEQYF.

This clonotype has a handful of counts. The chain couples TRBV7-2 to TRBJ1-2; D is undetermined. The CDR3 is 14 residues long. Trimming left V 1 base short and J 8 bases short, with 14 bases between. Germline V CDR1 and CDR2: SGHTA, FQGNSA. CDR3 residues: CASSLDRGVKGYTF. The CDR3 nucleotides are TGTGCCAGCAGCTTAGATCGTGGCGTCAAAGGCTACACCTTC.

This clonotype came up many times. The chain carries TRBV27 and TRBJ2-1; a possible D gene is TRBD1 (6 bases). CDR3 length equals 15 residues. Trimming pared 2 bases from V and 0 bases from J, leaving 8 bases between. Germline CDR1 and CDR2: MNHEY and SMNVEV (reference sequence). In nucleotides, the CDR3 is TGTGCCAGCAGTTTAACAGGGAGCTCCTACAATGAGCAGTTCTTC. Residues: CASSLTGSSYNEQFF.

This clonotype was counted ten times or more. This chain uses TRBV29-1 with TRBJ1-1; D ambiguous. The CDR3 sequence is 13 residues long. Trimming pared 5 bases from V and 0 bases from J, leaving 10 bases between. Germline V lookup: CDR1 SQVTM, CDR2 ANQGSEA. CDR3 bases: TGCAGCGTTCAAGTAAACCTGAACACTGAAGCTTTCTTT. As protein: CSVQVNLNTEAFF.

The CDR3 DNA reads as TGTGCCAGCAGCAGCTCCCGGGGCGGAAACTATGGCTACACCTTC. Residues: CASSSSRGGNYGYTF. This rearrangement joins TRBV3-1 to TRBJ1-2, with D possibly being TRBD1 (5 bases). Trimming removed 5 bases at V and 2 bases at J, with 15 bases between. CDR1 and CDR2 from the germline V gene are LGHDT and YNNKEL (reference sequence). The CDR3 consists of 15 residues.

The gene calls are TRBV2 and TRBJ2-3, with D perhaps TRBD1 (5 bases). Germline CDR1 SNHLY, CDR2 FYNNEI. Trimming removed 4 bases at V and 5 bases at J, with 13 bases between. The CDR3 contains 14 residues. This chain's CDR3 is CASSVVQALDTQYF. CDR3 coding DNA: TGTGCCAGCAGTGTTGTACAGGCGTTAGATACGCAGTATTTT.

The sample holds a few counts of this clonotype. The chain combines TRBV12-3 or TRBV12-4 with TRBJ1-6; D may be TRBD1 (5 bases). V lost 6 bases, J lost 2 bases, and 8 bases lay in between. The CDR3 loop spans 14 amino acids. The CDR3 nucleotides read TGTGCCAGCAGGCAGGGCGCCTATAATTCACCCCTCCACTTT. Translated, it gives CASRQGAYNSPLHF.

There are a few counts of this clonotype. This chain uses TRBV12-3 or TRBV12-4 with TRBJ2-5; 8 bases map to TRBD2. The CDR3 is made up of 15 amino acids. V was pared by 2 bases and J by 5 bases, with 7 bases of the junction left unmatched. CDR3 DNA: TGTGCCAGCAGTTTAAGGACTAGCTTTATGGAGACCCAGTACTTC. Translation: CASSLRTSFMETQYF.

The CDR3 region is CATSLPPWTEAFF. Here the CDR3 DNA reads TGTGCCACCAGTTTGCCGCCATGGACTGAAGCTTTCTTT. This sequence joins TRBV24-1 and TRBJ1-1; no clear D. Germline CDR1 reads KGHDR; CDR2 reads SFDVKD. There are 13 residues in the CDR3. Trimming shortened V by 6 bases and J by 5 bases, and 12 bases separated the two germline ends.

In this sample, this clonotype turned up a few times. The CDR3: CASSTQGRNSPLHF. CDR3 nucleotide sequence: TGTGCCAGCAGTACTCAGGGCCGAAATTCACCCCTCCACTTT. The rearrangement links TRBV12-3 or TRBV12-4 to TRBJ1-6; TRBD1 is a possible D gene (5 bases). With 5 bases removed from V and 7 bases from J, the gap between germline ends came to 12 bases. The CDR3 is made up of 14 amino acids.

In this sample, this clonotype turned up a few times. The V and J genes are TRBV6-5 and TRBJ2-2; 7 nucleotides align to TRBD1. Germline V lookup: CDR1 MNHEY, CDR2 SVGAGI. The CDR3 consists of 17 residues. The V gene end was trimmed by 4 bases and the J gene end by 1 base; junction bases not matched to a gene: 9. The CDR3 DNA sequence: TGTGCCAGCAGTTGCCCCCGGGACAGAGAGAACACCGGGGAGCTGTTTTTT. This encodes CASSCPRDRENTGELFF.

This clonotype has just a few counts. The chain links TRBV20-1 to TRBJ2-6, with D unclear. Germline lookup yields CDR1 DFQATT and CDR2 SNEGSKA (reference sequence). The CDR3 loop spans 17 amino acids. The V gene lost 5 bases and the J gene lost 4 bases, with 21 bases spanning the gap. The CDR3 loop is CSAAPREDPGGANVLTF. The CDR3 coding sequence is TGCAGTGCTGCCCCTAGGGAAGACCCGGGCGGGGCCAACGTCCTGACTTTC.